The entry below gives a single T cell receptor beta chain sequence along with its context. Its antigen is not identified. PCR primers comprised 60 Vbeta and 13 Jbeta primers. Profiled with immunoSEQ multiplex PCR; TCRdb holds only in-frame clones, not every one. The sample lists roughly 180,000 clones, roughly four fifths occurring once. The record originates from a study of cytomegalovirus exposure and HLA in healthy donors. Study-wide results and limits: In vitro work confirmed that a few CMV-associated chains recognize CMV antigens.

Looked up from germline, CDR1 is SNHLY and CDR2 is FYNNEI. CDR3 length equals 13 residues. Trimming removed 6 bases from V and 8 bases from J; junction bases left unmatched: 3. The TCR was taken from a female donor in good health and CMV-seronegative. The sample taken for sequencing was PBMCs. This sequence joins TRBV2 and TRBJ1-6; 8 nucleotides agree with TRBD1. The CDR3 DNA is TGTGCCAGCAGGGCAGGGGGCTATTCACCCCTCCACTTT. Its protein is CASRAGGYSPLHF.